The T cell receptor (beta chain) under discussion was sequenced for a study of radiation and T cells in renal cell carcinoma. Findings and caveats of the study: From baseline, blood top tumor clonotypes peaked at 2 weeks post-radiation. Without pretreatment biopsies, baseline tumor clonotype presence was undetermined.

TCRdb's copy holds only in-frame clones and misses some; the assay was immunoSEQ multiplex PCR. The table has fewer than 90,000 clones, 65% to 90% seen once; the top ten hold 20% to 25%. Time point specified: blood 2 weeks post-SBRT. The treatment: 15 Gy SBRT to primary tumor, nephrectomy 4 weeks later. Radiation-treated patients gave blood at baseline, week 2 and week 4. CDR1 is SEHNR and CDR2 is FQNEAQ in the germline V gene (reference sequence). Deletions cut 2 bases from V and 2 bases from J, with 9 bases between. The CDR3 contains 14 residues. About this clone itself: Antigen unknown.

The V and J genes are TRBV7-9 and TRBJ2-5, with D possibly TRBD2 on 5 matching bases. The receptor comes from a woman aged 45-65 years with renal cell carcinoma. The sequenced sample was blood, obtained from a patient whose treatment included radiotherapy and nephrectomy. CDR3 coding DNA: TGTGCCAGCAGCTTATTCCGGGATCAAGAGACCCAGTACTTC. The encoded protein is CASSLFRDQETQYF.